The present TCR beta chain was sequenced within a study of cytomegalovirus exposure and HLA in healthy donors (dated by TCRdb to 2017 to 2019). Notes on the research overall: According to a later analysis, one platform produced both the approximately 110 validation repertoires and the roughly 640 repertoires of the first cohort. The study was designed to test whether signatures of past pathogen exposure could be identified by cataloging public T cell receptors. Besides the first cohort of under 700 subjects, a separate validation cohort made up of 120 different subjects was used. To predict cytomegalovirus infection status, the study brought together high-throughput TCR immunosequencing, statistical association of individual TCRs with disease status, and machine learning.

Comment on this clone: Its antigen is unknown. The input lacks base qualities; no much larger clone sits a single base away.

Results and caveats for the whole study, not just this receptor: While some public TCRs were present in many individuals, most TCR sequences turned up only very rarely across donors. Cytomegalovirus status was reported to be diagnosed by the classifier with high specificity and sensitivity in both the original and validation cohorts. The study listed approximately 150 TCR beta chains as associated with cytomegalovirus. Three of the identified cytomegalovirus-associated TCR beta chains were confirmed in vitro to be specific for cytomegalovirus antigens. A later analysis had no HLA typing for the validation cohort, so co-occurrence there was scored across all 130 or so repertoires. Of the cluster scores, around 95% were above 0 in a later analysis, which found that TCRs clustered in the first cohort also tended to co-occur in the 120 validation repertoires. According to the authors, the approach could potentially be generalized to other disease states and immunological phenotypes.

The library was prepared using the immunoSEQ multiplex PCR assay. Per the original workflow: To diagnose cytomegalovirus status from the catalog of TCR beta chain sequences, a statistical classification framework was built. Held by TCRdb, this immuneACCESS table contains in-frame sequences only and omits some clones. Under half of the omission traces to an unresolved V gene where checked; the cause of the rest is unknown. V and J calls and clone size are those listed in that table; D and trimming were worked out from the DNA. The sample records fewer than 120,000 clones, more than 75% of which are singletons. The leading ten clones occupy approximately 1.4% of the sample. The germline V end is reduced by 4 bases and the J end by 4 bases; junction bases left unmatched: 5. CDR1 SEHNR and CDR2 FQNEAQ were looked up in the germline V gene (reference sequence). The CDR3 starts with the cysteine, ends with the phenylalanine, and has 14 residues. Only CDR3 DNA remains: 42 bases, in frame from the first base.

Separate from the roughly 650-subject first cohort, the validation cohort of roughly 130 subjects was the group to which the donors belonged. The rearrangement joined TRBV7-9 to TRBJ2-7; 9 bases in the junction line up with TRBD1. Sequencing was performed on PBMCs. This clonotype originated in a woman aged 25 to 39 in good health and CMV-seropositive. The DNA reads TGTGCCAGCAGCTCTACAGGGGGCGATTACGAGCAGTACTTC. This gives the protein CASSSTGGDYEQYF.